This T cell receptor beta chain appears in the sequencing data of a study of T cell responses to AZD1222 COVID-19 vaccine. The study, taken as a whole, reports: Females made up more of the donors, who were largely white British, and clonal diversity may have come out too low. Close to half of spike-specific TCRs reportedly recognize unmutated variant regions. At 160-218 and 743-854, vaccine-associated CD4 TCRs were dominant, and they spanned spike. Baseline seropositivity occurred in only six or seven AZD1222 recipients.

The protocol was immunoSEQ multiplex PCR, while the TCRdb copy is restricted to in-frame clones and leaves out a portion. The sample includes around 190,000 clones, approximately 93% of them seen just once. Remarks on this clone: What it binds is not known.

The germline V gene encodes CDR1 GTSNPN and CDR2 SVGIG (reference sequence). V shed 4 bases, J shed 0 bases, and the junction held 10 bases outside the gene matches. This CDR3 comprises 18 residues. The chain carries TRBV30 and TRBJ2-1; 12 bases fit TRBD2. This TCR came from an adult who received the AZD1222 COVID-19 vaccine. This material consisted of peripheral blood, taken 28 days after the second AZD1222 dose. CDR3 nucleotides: TGTGCCTGGATCCGCGGGACTAGCGGGCGGAGCTCCTACAATGAGCAGTTCTTC. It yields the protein CAWIRGTSGRSSYNEQFF.